A selection of T cell receptor beta chains follows, all from one sample in a study of T cells in Graves' hyperthyroidism and ophthalmopathy. TCRdb ran MiXCR on the multiplex PCR reads and lists one entry per CDR3 protein. The top ten hold 15% to 20% of the sample, which has around 700,000 distinct CDR3 sequences, 18% seen once. Sequenced material: blood. The receptors stem from a woman in her forties or fifties with Graves' hyperthyroidism that later progressed to Graves' ophthalmopathy. Both conserved end residues are part of each CDR3. The D gene is left open where the match is weak. For some rows the clone size is stated as once, few or many, or as a class when expanded; others skip it.

>TRBJ1-1|many|.|TRBV2
CASTGEGGANTEAFF
TGTGCCAGCACCGGGGAGGGGGGTGCCAACACTGAAGCTTTCTTT
>TRBJ1-5|few|.|TRBV7-9
CASSLETEVQPQHF
TGTGCCAGCAGCTTAGAAACGGAGGTTCAGCCCCAGCATTTT
>TRBJ1-1|few|TRBD1|TRBV19
CASNPRTGGGNTEAFF
TGTGCCAGTAACCCTCGGACAGGGGGGGGGAACACTGAAGCTTTCTTT
>TRBJ1-5|.|.|TRBV15
CATSRPGDSNQPQHF
TGTGCCACCAGCAGACCAGGGGATAGCAATCAGCCCCAGCATTTT
>TRBJ1-1|few|.|TRBV5-5
CASSLWGYGTEAFF
TGTGCCAGCAGCTTGTGGGGTTATGGTACTGAAGCTTTCTTT
>TRBJ2-5|many|TRBD2|TRBV20-1
CSAREIAGVYQETQYF
TGCAGTGCTAGAGAAATAGCGGGCGTATACCAAGAGACCCAGTACTTC
>TRBJ2-3|.|.|TRBV11-3
CASSLAPVGTDTQYF
TGTGCCAGCAGCTTGGCCCCCGTGGGCACAGATACGCAGTATTTT
>TRBJ1-5|many|.|TRBV2
CASSEARGAYSNQPQHF
TGTGCCAGCAGTGAAGCGCGGGGGGCCTATAGCAATCAGCCCCAGCATTTT
>TRBJ2-2|many|.|TRBV5-8
CASSLSRVNTGELFF
TGTGCCAGCAGCTTGAGTCGTGTGAACACCGGGGAGCTGTTTTTT
>TRBJ1-5|few|.|TRBV16
CASSQSPDQPQHF
TGTGCCAGCAGCCAATCACCCGATCAGCCCCAGCATTTT
>TRBJ2-4|.|TRBD1|TRBV12-3/TRBV12-4
CASSCSGTGGNIQYF
TGTGCCAGCAGTTGTTCCGGGACAGGGGGAAACATTCAGTACTTC
>TRBJ2-7|few|TRBD1|TRBV6-5
CASSYSIGQGPYGQYF
TGTGCCAGCAGTTACTCGATTGGACAGGGGCCCTACGGGCAGTACTTC
>TRBJ2-3|many|TRBD2|TRBV7-3
CASSLTFFWRGTSETDTQYF
TGTGCCAGCAGCTTAACGTTCTTTTGGCGGGGTACTAGCGAAACAGATACGCAGTATTTT
>TRBJ2-7|.|.|TRBV3-1
CASSQANRAGEQYF
TGTGCCAGCAGCCAAGCCAACAGGGCCGGCGAGCAGTACTTC
>TRBJ1-4|few|.|TRBV5-4
CASSNPGKGTNEKLFF
TGTGCCAGCAGCAACCCAGGGAAGGGGACTAATGAAAAACTGTTTTTT
>TRBJ1-5|.|.|TRBV6-1
CASSPGEDSNQPQHF
TGTGCCAGCAGCCCGGGTGAGGATAGCAATCAGCCCCAGCATTTT
>TRBJ2-2|many|.|TRBV18
CASSPTTDSTGELFF
TGTGCCAGCTCCCCTACCACGGACAGCACCGGGGAGCTGTTTTTT
>TRBJ2-5|.|.|TRBV24-1
CATSDTAARTQYF
TGTGCCACCAGTGATACGGCAGCCAGGACCCAGTACTTC
>TRBJ2-1|many|TRBD2|TRBV20-1
CSARAVLLSSGGFNEQFF
TGCAGTGCTAGAGCCGTGCTTTTGAGTAGCGGGGGGTTCAATGAGCAGTTCTTC
>TRBJ2-1|.|.|TRBV14
CASSQYAAHNEQFF
TGTGCCAGCAGCCAGTACGCAGCCCACAATGAGCAGTTCTTC
>TRBJ2-1|many|.|TRBV6-1
CASSSPPTGEQFF
TGTGCCAGCAGCTCTCCCCCGACTGGTGAGCAGTTCTTC
>TRBJ1-5|.|.|TRBV19
CASSTRRGNQPQHF
TGTGCCAGTAGTACCCGCCGGGGCAATCAGCCCCAGCATTTT
>TRBJ1-6|.|.|TRBV18
CASSESSYNSPLHF
TGTGCCAGCTCAGAGAGCTCCTATAATTCACCCCTCCACTTT